One and the same sample provided the 27 T cell receptor beta chains below, sequenced in a study of Ad26.COV2.S vaccination and SARS-CoV-2 variants (dated by TCRdb to the early 2020s). The treatment or condition label corresponds to: around 19 received Ad26.COV2.S at low or high dose, single or two shots; a few received placebo; per-sample allocation not given. Repertoires of vaccine and placebo recipients were sequenced from samples taken on day 63 after the first injection. Receptor amplification or capture employed the immunoSEQ multiplex PCR assay. Entries here come from immuneACCESS through TCRdb and include only in-frame sequences with V and J called. Some clones fail to appear in such tables; in the studies checked, an unresolved V gene covers under half of the shortfall, and the cause of the remainder is unknown. In this sample the table shows about 350,000 clones, about 88% of which occur a single time. Less than 4% of the sample is taken by the ten largest.

The sequencing used peripheral blood, collected in a trial of Ad26.COV2.S vaccine versus placebo. These receptor sequences come from a person between 18 and 65 years old who received the Ad26.COV2.S COVID-19 vaccine or a placebo.

The CDR3 DNA reads as TGTGCCAGCAGTTACAGCCCCGTCGGCTACACCTTC. Amino acids: CASSYSPVGYTF. The chain is built from TRBV6-2 or TRBV6-3 and TRBJ1-2; D not resolved. V shed 2 bases and J shed 8 bases, with 9 bases lying between them. The germline gives CDR1 MNHEY, CDR2 SVGEGT. The CDR3 has 12 residues.

The chain uses TRBV28 and TRBJ1-2, with TRBD1 matching 8 bases. V was pared by 6 bases and J by 3 bases, with 6 bases of the junction left unmatched. This CDR3 spans 14 amino acids. The V gene's germline CDR1 is MDHEN and CDR2 SYDVKM. The CDR3 protein is CASRKQGVDYGYTF. CDR3 coding DNA: TGTGCCAGCAGAAAACAGGGGGTGGACTATGGCTACACCTTC.

This clone appeared a few times. In nucleotides, the CDR3 is TGCGCCAGCAGTTACGGACTAAACTCCTACAATGAGCAGTTCTTC. As protein: CASSYGLNSYNEQFF. The chain links TRBV5-1 to TRBJ2-1, with a possible D match to TRBD2 (6 bases). The V gene lost 5 bases and the J gene lost 0 bases, with 12 bases spanning the gap. The germline V gene encodes CDR1 SGHRS and CDR2 YFSETQ. The CDR3 sequence is 15 residues long.

This rearrangement joins TRBV12-3 or TRBV12-4 to TRBJ2-1; 8 bases align to TRBD2. Losses at the gene ends were 11 bases for V and 10 bases for J; bases not matched to a gene: 10. The CDR3 has 12 amino acids. CDR3 loop: CAVTGLAGEQFF. As DNA, the CDR3 is TGTGCCGTTACAGGACTAGCCGGCGAGCAGTTCTTC.

The chain recombines TRBV7-2 with TRBJ1-2; D is unresolved. In germline, CDR1 is SGHTA, CDR2 FQGNSA. V lost 1 base and J 4 bases, leaving 4 bases between the germline ends. The CDR3 spans 12 residues. CDR3 loop: CASSLGTYGYTF. The DNA of the CDR3 is TGTGCCAGCAGCTTAGGGACCTATGGCTACACCTTC.

The chain combines TRBV9 with TRBJ2-7, with D possibly being TRBD2 (6 bases). Germline V gene data show CDR1 as SGDLS and CDR2 as YYNGEE. CDR3 length equals 15 residues. V lost 2 bases to trimming and J lost 2 bases, with 14 bases between them. The CDR3 is CASSVEAGAAYEQYF. CDR3 nucleotides: TGTGCCAGCAGCGTTGAAGCGGGTGCAGCCTACGAGCAGTACTTC.

The chain is built from TRBV4-1 and TRBJ1-2; no definite D call. Trimming took 2 bases from V and 5 from J, leaving 6 bases between them. Germline V gene sequence: CDR1 MGHRA, CDR2 YSYEKL. The CDR3 is made up of 12 amino acids. CDR3 bases: TGCGCCAGCAGCCAATTAGGATATGGCTACACCTTC. Protein product: CASSQLGYGYTF.

The chain carries TRBV7-2 and TRBJ2-5; 12 bases agree with TRBD2. This CDR3 has 16 residues. The germline V gene has CDR1 SGHTA and CDR2 FQGNSA. V was clipped by 5 bases and J by 5 bases; unmatched bases: 9. CDR3 in amino acids: CASSPRLAGAGETQYF. The CDR3 DNA reads TGTGCCAGCAGCCCCCGACTAGCGGGGGCGGGGGAGACCCAGTACTTC.

This chain uses TRBV5-1 with TRBJ1-2, with no clear D. The CDR3 is made up of 13 amino acids. The germline CDR1 and CDR2 sequences are SGHRS and YFSETQ. V lost 0 bases and J 8 bases, leaving 11 bases between the germline ends. The CDR3 loop is CASSLEAGRGYTF. CDR3 DNA sequence: TGCGCCAGCAGCTTGGAGGCGGGGAGGGGCTACACCTTC. Using reference TRBV5-1 and TRBJ1-2 for the parts outside the CDR3, the full variable domain is KAGVTQTPRYLIKTRGQQVTLSCSPISGHRSVSWYQQTPGQGLQFLFEYFSETQRNKGNFPGRFSGRQFSNSRSEMNVSTLELGDSALYLCASSLEAGRGYTFGSGTRLTVV.

The CDR3 DNA is TGCAGCGTGGCCGGGACAGCCGATTCACCCCTCCACTTT. Translation: CSVAGTADSPLHF. The chain joins TRBV29-1 to TRBJ1-6, with 7 bases aligning to TRBD1. J lost 8 bases, V lost 6 bases, and 7 bases had no gene match. The V gene's germline CDR1 is SQVTM and CDR2 ANQGSEA. The CDR3 loop spans 13 amino acids.

V gene TRBV27 combines with J gene TRBJ1-5; perhaps TRBD1 as D (6 bases). The CDR3 consists of 14 residues. Per germline, CDR1 MNHEY and CDR2 SMNVEV (reference sequence). The V gene lost 10 bases and the J gene lost 6 bases, with 19 bases spanning the gap. CDR3 loop: CATQSGGGFQPQHF. The CDR3 DNA follows: TGTGCCACCCAAAGTGGGGGGGGCTTTCAGCCCCAGCATTTT.

In its sample, this clone was seen once. An end of the junction does not agree with germline; a read error may underlie this. This chain uses TRBV3-1 (or the pseudogene TRBV3-2) with TRBJ1-2, with TRBD1 identical over 7 bases. The CDR3 consists of 13 residues. Per germline, CDR1 LGHDT and CDR2 YNNKEL (reference sequence). Here the CDR3 reads CASSQDHRGKRYF. For the CDR3, the DNA is TGTGCCAGCAGCCAAGACCACAGGGGCAAACGTTACTTC.

The chain is built from TRBV4-1 and TRBJ1-6; no definite D call. The V end was cut by 2 bases, the J end by 0 bases, with 17 bases between. This CDR3 comprises 19 residues. Germline lookup yields CDR1 MGHRA and CDR2 YSYEKL. This chain's CDR3 is CASSQRGGLTSSYNSPLHF. As DNA, the CDR3 is TGCGCCAGCAGCCAAAGAGGTGGCCTGACGAGCTCCTATAATTCACCCCTCCACTTT.

The chain uses TRBV6-5 and TRBJ2-1; 7 bases fit TRBD2. With 4 bases clipped from V and 0 bases from J, the junction kept 6 bases outside the gene matches. Germline lookup yields CDR1 MNHEY and CDR2 SVGAGI. The CDR3 has 16 amino acids. CDR3 nucleotides: TGTGCCAGCAGTTCAGCGGGATTTCTCTCCTACAATGAGCAGTTCTTC. This codes for CASSSAGFLSYNEQFF.

The chain combines TRBV3-1 (or the pseudogene TRBV3-2) with TRBJ2-1; a possible D gene is TRBD2 (6 bases). The CDR3 spans 15 residues. Germline values: CDR1 LGHDT, CDR2 YNNKEL (reference sequence). Trimming stripped 4 bases from V and 3 bases from J, with 13 bases between. The DNA of the CDR3 is TGTGCCAGCAGCCCTTGGAGGGAGATCTACAATGAGCAGTTCTTC. The encoded protein is CASSPWREIYNEQFF.

The V gene is TRBV2, the J gene TRBJ1-3; 7 bases agree with TRBD1. This CDR3 is 15 amino acids long. Germline values: CDR1 SNHLY, CDR2 FYNNEI. With 1 base clipped from V and 2 bases from J, the junction kept 2 bases outside the gene matches. CDR3 sequence: CASSEGQGAGNTIYF. CDR3 sequence (DNA): TGTGCCAGCAGTGAAGGTCAGGGGGCTGGAAACACCATATATTTT.

This clone has more than one count but fewer than ten. The rearrangement links TRBV2 to TRBJ2-7, with D hard to call. The germline V gene encodes CDR1 SNHLY and CDR2 FYNNEI. The CDR3 spans 11 residues. V was pared by 2 bases and J by 4 bases, with 3 bases between. CDR3 residues: CASSEQYEQYF. DNA for the CDR3: TGTGCCAGCAGTGAACAGTACGAGCAGTACTTC.

There are a few counts of this clone. CDR3 coding DNA: TGTGCCAGTAGTCCGGACAGTTTAAATTCACCCCTCCACTTT. This codes for CASSPDSLNSPLHF. This sequence joins TRBV19 and TRBJ1-6, with D possibly matching TRBD1 (6 bases). Germline assignment: CDR1 LNHDA and CDR2 SQIVND (reference sequence). The germline V and J ends were trimmed by 5 bases and 7 bases, with 12 bases remaining between them. CDR3 length: 14 amino acids.

The chain carries TRBV6-5 and TRBJ2-7; 8 nucleotides align to TRBD2. Germline V gives CDR1 MNHEY, CDR2 SVGAGI. Trimming at V came to 2 bases and at J to 4 bases, leaving 7 bases not matched to a gene. CDR3 length: 15 amino acids. The CDR3 here is CASSYPGLGRYEQYF. The CDR3 coding sequence is TGTGCCAGCAGTTACCCGGGACTAGGGAGGTACGAGCAGTACTTC.

The J gene is TRBJ2-2, the V gene TRBV5-1; a possible D gene is TRBD2 (6 bases). Germline CDR1 SGHRS, CDR2 YFSETQ. The CDR3 loop spans 16 amino acids. The V end lost 1 base, the J end lost 4 bases, and 14 bases lay between the germline ends. The CDR3 loop is CASSLRGGSSTGELFF. CDR3 DNA: TGCGCCAGCAGCTTGCGGGGAGGTTCCAGCACCGGGGAGCTGTTTTTT.

J is TRBJ2-2 and V is TRBV4-3; the D gene is possibly TRBD2 (5 bases). Germline loops: CDR1 LGHNA, CDR2 YSLEER. V was shortened by 0 bases and J by 4 bases, with 9 bases between the two germline ends. This CDR3 has 15 amino acids. The CDR3 is CASSQEWAGTGELFF. CDR3 coding DNA: TGCGCCAGCAGCCAAGAATGGGCGGGCACCGGGGAGCTGTTTTTT.

This chain uses TRBV30 with TRBJ2-3; TRBD1 agrees at 7 bases. The CDR3 sequence is 16 residues long. In germline, CDR1 is GTSNPN, CDR2 SVGIG (reference sequence). Trimming removed 3 bases from V and 3 bases from J; junction bases left unmatched: 12. CDR3 residues: CAWRRRNIRGTDTQYF. The CDR3 DNA reads as TGTGCCTGGAGGAGGCGGAACATCAGGGGGACAGATACGCAGTATTTT. Looking up the rest from reference TRBV30 and TRBJ2-3 gives the full variable domain: SQTIHQWPATLVQPVGSPLSLECTVEGTSNPNLYWYRQAAGRGLQLLFYSVGIGQISSEVPQNLSASRPQDRQFILSSKKLLLSDSGFYLCAWRRRNIRGTDTQYFGPGTRLTVL.

The V call is TRBV30, the J call TRBJ1-2; D unclear. The CDR3 length is 10 residues. The germline CDR1 and CDR2 sequences are GTSNPN and SVGIG (reference sequence). Trimming took 6 bases from V and 8 from J, leaving 10 bases between them. For the CDR3, the DNA is TGTGCCTGCTACTCGCTGGGCTACACCTTC. It translates to CACYSLGYTF.

The chain uses TRBV18 and TRBJ1-3; D gene uncertain. V lost 3 bases, J lost 0 bases, and 9 bases lay in between. Per the germline V gene, CDR1 is KGHSH and CDR2 is LQKENI. This CDR3 has 15 residues. CDR3 loop: CASSPSTDSGNTIYF. The DNA for the CDR3 is TGTGCCAGCTCACCCTCAACGGACTCTGGAAACACCATATATTTT.

The CDR3, as DNA: TGTGCCAGCAGTTCCCGACGGGCAGGGGGCGATCAGCCCCAGCATTTT. It is translated as CASSSRRAGGDQPQHF. The J gene is TRBJ1-5, the V gene TRBV6-5; 8 bases match TRBD1. The V gene end was trimmed by 4 bases and the J gene end by 5 bases; junction bases not matched to a gene: 10. The length of the CDR3 is 16 residues. The germline gives CDR1 MNHEY, CDR2 SVGAGI.

The V and J genes are TRBV7-2 and TRBJ1-6; D call uncertain. The germline CDR1 and CDR2 sequences are SGHTA and FQGNSA. The CDR3 has 17 amino acids. V gave up 2 bases and J gave up 0 bases, with 11 bases separating them. CDR3 loop: CASSLMGPSSYNSPLHF. CDR3 in DNA: TGTGCCAGCAGCTTAATGGGCCCCAGCTCCTATAATTCACCCCTCCACTTT.

V and J are TRBV21-1 and TRBJ2-5; the D call TRBD1 from the table was never checked on the DNA. TRBV21-1 is annotated as a pseudogene. CDR3 length equals 15 residues. Here the CDR3 reads CASTKKVGSARAQYF. In DNA form, the CDR3 reads TGTGCCAGCACCAAGAAGGTGGGTTCTGCCAGGGCCCAGTACTTC.